The 18 T cell receptor beta chains listed next were all sequenced from one sample in a study of cytomegalovirus exposure and HLA in healthy donors. The study ran its PCR with 60 Vbeta and 13 Jbeta primers. Sequencing used immunoSEQ multiplex PCR; TCRdb keeps in-frame clones, though not all of them. The repertoire consists of about 150,000 clones, with 70% to 80% occurring once and the leading ten covering under 2.5%. Sequencing input: PBMCs. All receptors come from a man aged 25 to 45 in good health and CMV-seronegative.

This clone was recorded only once. The V gene is TRBV2, the J gene TRBJ1-2, with 8 bases that match TRBD1. Per the germline V gene, CDR1 is SNHLY and CDR2 is FYNNEI. The CDR3 sequence is 11 residues long. V lost 6 bases to trimming and J lost 13 bases; unmatched junction nucleotides: 7. The CDR3 here is CASRETGGLTF. The CDR3 nucleotides are TGTGCCAGCAGAGAAACAGGGGGTCTCACCTTC.

This clone was detected a few times. The chain is built from TRBV9 and TRBJ2-5; 9 positions match TRBD1. Per germline, CDR1 SGDLS and CDR2 YYNGEE. The CDR3 has 15 residues. V lost 0 bases to trimming and J lost 4 bases; unmatched junction nucleotides: 4. The CDR3 spells CASSVGTGEIETQYF. CDR3 nucleotides: TGTGCCAGCAGCGTAGGGACAGGGGAGATAGAGACCCAGTACTTC.

The rearrangement uses TRBV4-2 and TRBJ2-3, with TRBD2 matching over 9 bases. Trimming at V came to 0 bases and at J to 4 bases, leaving 8 bases not matched to a gene. Per germline, CDR1 LGHNA and CDR2 YNFKEQ. The CDR3 runs to 17 residues. DNA for the CDR3: TGTGCCAGCAGCCAAGAGGTGGCGGGGGGGCCCCCAGATACGCAGTATTTT. Translated: CASSQEVAGGPPDTQYF.

V is TRBV7-2 and J is TRBJ2-2, with no clear D. Trimming removed 5 bases at V and 3 bases at J, with 7 bases between. The CDR3 covers 13 residues. Looked up from germline, CDR1 is SGHTA and CDR2 is FQGNSA. CDR3 amino acids: CASSRGYTGELFF. The CDR3 DNA sequence: TGTGCCAGCAGCCGCGGATACACCGGGGAGCTGTTTTTT.

J is TRBJ2-7 and V is TRBV5-1; 8 bases line up with TRBD2. This CDR3 has 14 residues. Trimming at V came to 4 bases and at J to 2 bases, leaving 5 bases not matched to a gene. Germline V CDR1 and CDR2: SGHRS, YFSETQ. This CDR3 is CASSREGRAYEQYF. In DNA form, the CDR3 reads TGCGCCAGCAGCCGGGAGGGACGGGCCTACGAGCAGTACTTC.

The V call is TRBV9, the J call TRBJ2-3; D might be TRBD2 (6 bases). Germline V gene lookup returns CDR1 SGDLS and CDR2 YYNGEE. This CDR3 contains 15 residues. V dropped 0 bases and J dropped 2 bases, with 10 bases sitting between them. This CDR3 is CASSVGAGITDTQYF. The CDR3 DNA reads as TGTGCCAGCAGCGTAGGGGCGGGGATCACAGATACGCAGTATTTT. The variable domain in full, completed from reference TRBV9 and TRBJ2-3, reads DSGVTQTPKHLITATGQRVTLRCSPRSGDLSVYWYQQSLDQGLQFLIQYYNGEERAKGNILERFSAQQFPDLHSELNLSSLELGDSALYFCASSVGAGITDTQYFGPGTRLTVL.

The J gene is TRBJ1-1, the V gene TRBV4-1, with 11 bases lining up with TRBD1. The CDR3 is 16 amino acids. Per germline, CDR1 MGHRA and CDR2 YSYEKL. The V gene end was trimmed by 4 bases and the J gene end by 1 base; junction bases not matched to a gene: 5. The CDR3 spells CASSRGQGAPNTEAFF. The CDR3 DNA follows: TGCGCCAGCAGCCGCGGACAGGGGGCCCCGAACACTGAAGCTTTCTTT.

This clone was detected only once. The chain joins TRBV6-1 to TRBJ1-3, with unresolved D. CDR1 and CDR2 from the germline V gene are MNHNS and SASEGT. Trimming took off 5 bases at V and 0 bases at J, with 8 bases between the two ends. The CDR3 has 14 amino acids. The CDR3 loop reads CASSSPFSGNTIYF. The CDR3 DNA is TGTGCCAGCAGTTCCCCCTTCTCTGGAAACACCATATATTTT.

This chain connects TRBV19 to TRBJ1-4; D is unresolved. The germline CDR1 and CDR2 sequences are LNHDA and SQIVND (reference sequence). This CDR3 has 14 residues. Trimming cost V 6 bases and J 1 base, with 9 bases left between them. The CDR3 DNA reads TGTGCCAGTAGGGAGGGCAGAACTAATGAAAAACTGTTTTTT. Amino acid sequence: CASREGRTNEKLFF.

The V and J genes are TRBV6-5 and TRBJ1-1, with 8 bases fitting TRBD1. Germline V gives CDR1 MNHEY, CDR2 SVGAGI. V gave up 2 bases and J gave up 6 bases; unmatched junction bases: 5. CDR3 length equals 14 residues. This chain's CDR3 is CASSYVAGGPEAFF. For the CDR3, the DNA is TGTGCCAGCAGTTACGTGGCAGGGGGCCCTGAAGCTTTCTTT.

The chain carries TRBV19 and TRBJ1-2; 8 bases agree with TRBD1. The CDR3 spans 14 residues. Germline V gene data show CDR1 as LNHDA and CDR2 as SQIVND (reference sequence). With 7 bases clipped from V and 3 bases from J, the junction kept 7 bases outside the gene matches. CDR3 protein: CASTLLGQDYGYTF. The CDR3 DNA follows: TGTGCCAGTACCCTCTTGGGACAGGACTATGGCTACACCTTC.

This sequence joins TRBV5-1 and TRBJ1-2; 11 bases agree with TRBD1. This CDR3 is built from 13 residues. With V trimmed by 5 bases and J by 8 bases, 5 bases remained unmatched. The germline gives CDR1 SGHRS, CDR2 YFSETQ. CDR3 nucleotides: TGCGCCAGCAGAATGGACAGGGGGCGAGGCTACACCTTC. Translating gives CASRMDRGRGYTF.

The chain uses TRBV10-3 and TRBJ1-1, with TRBD1 matching 7 bases. Germline trimming cut 4 bases from V and 1 base from J; bases unmatched to any gene: 0. The CDR3 totals 13 residues. CDR1 is ENHRY and CDR2 is SYGVKD in the germline V gene. CDR3 in DNA: TGTGCCATCAGTGGACAGGGGAACACTGAAGCTTTCTTT. Its translation is CAISGQGNTEAFF.

The J gene is TRBJ1-5, the V gene TRBV11-2, with D hard to call. There are 13 residues in the CDR3. Germline CDR1 reads SGHAT; CDR2 reads FQNNGV. Deletions cut 1 base from V and 7 bases from J, with 8 bases between. The CDR3 reads CASSLGPGQPQHF. DNA of the CDR3: TGTGCCAGCAGCTTAGGTCCAGGCCAGCCCCAGCATTTT.

In DNA form, the CDR3 reads TGTGCCAGCAGTAATCCCAATGAGCAGTTCTTC. It translates to CASSNPNEQFF. The rearrangement joins TRBV5-5 to TRBJ2-1, with unresolved D. V lost 5 bases and J lost 6, with 6 bases in between. Germline CDR1 and CDR2: SGHKS and YYEKEE (reference sequence). The CDR3 loop spans 11 amino acids.

The rearrangement links TRBV5-5 to TRBJ2-3; 8 bases fit TRBD1. The CDR3 extends over 15 amino acids. Germline V gene data show CDR1 as SGHKS and CDR2 as YYEKEE (reference sequence). Trimming took 4 bases from V and 2 from J; bases not matched to a gene: 6. This CDR3 is CASSGQGAFTDTQYF. The CDR3 nucleotides read TGTGCCAGCAGCGGGCAGGGGGCTTTCACAGATACGCAGTATTTT.

V gene TRBV9 combines with J gene TRBJ1-3; D gene unclear. Germline V gene sequence: CDR1 SGDLS, CDR2 YYNGEE. V was clipped by 1 base and J by 2 bases, with 4 bases between them. The length of the CDR3 is 13 residues. For the CDR3, the DNA is TGTGCCAGCAGCGTATTCACTGGAAACACCATATATTTT. This encodes CASSVFTGNTIYF.

The V and J genes are TRBV5-1 and TRBJ2-3; D possibly corresponds to TRBD2 (6 bases). V was clipped by 0 bases and J by 2 bases, with 13 bases between them. The CDR3 length is 16 residues. Germline V gene lookup returns CDR1 SGHRS and CDR2 YFSETQ. The CDR3 sequence: CASSLALATVTDTQYF. CDR3 bases: TGCGCCAGCAGCTTGGCACTAGCAACCGTCACAGATACGCAGTATTTT.